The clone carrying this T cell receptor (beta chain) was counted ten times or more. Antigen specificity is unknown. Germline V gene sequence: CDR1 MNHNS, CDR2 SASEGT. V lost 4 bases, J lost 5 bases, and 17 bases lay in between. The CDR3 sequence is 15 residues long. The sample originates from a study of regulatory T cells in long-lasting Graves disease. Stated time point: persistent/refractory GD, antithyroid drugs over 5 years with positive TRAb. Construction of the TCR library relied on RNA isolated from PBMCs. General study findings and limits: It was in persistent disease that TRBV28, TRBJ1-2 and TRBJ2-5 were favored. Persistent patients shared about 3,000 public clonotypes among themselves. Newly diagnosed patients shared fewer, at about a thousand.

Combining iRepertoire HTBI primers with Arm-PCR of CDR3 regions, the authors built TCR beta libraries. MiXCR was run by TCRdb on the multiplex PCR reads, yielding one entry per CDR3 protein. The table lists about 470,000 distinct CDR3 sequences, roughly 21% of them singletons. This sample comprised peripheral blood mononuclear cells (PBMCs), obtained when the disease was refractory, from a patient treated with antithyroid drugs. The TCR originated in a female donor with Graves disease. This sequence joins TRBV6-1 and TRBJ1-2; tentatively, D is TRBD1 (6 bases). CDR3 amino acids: CASSARDGQGYGYTF. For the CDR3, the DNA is TGTGCCAGCAGTGCACGGGACGGCCAGGGGTATGGCTACACCTTC.